The 3 T cell receptor beta chains below were found in one sample sequenced in a study of blood T cell repertoires in COVID-19. Measured with immunoSEQ multiplex PCR; TCRdb has only the in-frame clones, and not every one. The sample shows 150,000 to 200,000 clones, about 80% of them seen only once. Sequenced sample: peripheral blood. The origin of the receptors is a woman aged 80 or over with acute or convalescent COVID-19.

This rearrangement joins TRBV29-1 to TRBJ2-2; maybe TRBD2 (7 bases). The V end lost 2 bases, the J end lost 3 bases, and 22 bases lay between the germline ends. Looked up from germline, CDR1 is SQVTM and CDR2 is ANQGSEA. The CDR3 spans 18 residues. The CDR3 here is CSVELLRGRGRDTGELFF. The CDR3, as DNA: TGCAGCGTTGAACTCCTGCGGGGGCGCGGGCGGGACACCGGGGAGCTGTTTTTT.

The chain has TRBV5-1 and TRBJ2-3; 8 positions match TRBD2. The length of the CDR3 is 16 residues. The V and J ends lost 0 bases and 4 bases, in that order; junction bases with no gene match: 7. Germline V gives CDR1 SGHRS, CDR2 YFSETQ. In nucleotides, the CDR3 is TGCGCCAGCAGCTTGGAAACGGGGGGGCTGGCAGATACGCAGTATTTT. This translates into CASSLETGGLADTQYF.

This clone was observed a handful of times. V gene TRBV7-9 combines with J gene TRBJ1-1, with 7 bases identical to TRBD1. V trimming: 5 bases; J trimming: 7 bases; junction bases outside the gene matches: 4. The CDR3 is 12 amino acids. CDR1 is SEHNR, CDR2 FQNEAQ, per germline (reference sequence). The CDR3 loop reads CASSETGFEAFF. The CDR3 nucleotides are TGTGCCAGCAGCGAGACAGGGTTTGAAGCTTTCTTT.